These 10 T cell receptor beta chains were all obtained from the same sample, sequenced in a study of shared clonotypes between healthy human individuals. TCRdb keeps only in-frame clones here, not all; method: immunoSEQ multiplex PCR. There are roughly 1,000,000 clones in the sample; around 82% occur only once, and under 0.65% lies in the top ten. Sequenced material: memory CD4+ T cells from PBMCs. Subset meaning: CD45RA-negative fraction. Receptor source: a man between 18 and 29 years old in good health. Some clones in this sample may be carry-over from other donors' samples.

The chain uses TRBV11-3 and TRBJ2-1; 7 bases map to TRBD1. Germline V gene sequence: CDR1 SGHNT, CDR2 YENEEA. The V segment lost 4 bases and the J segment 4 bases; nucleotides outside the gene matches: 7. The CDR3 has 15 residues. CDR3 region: CASSYNRGSYNEQFF. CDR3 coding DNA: TGTGCCAGCAGCTATAACAGGGGATCATACAATGAGCAGTTCTTC.

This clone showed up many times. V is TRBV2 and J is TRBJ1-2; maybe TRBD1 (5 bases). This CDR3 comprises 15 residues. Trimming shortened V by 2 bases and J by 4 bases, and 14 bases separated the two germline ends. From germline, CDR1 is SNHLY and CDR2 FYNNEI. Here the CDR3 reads CASSELARVGYGYTF. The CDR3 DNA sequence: TGTGCCAGCAGTGAATTGGCCAGGGTGGGCTATGGCTACACCTTC.

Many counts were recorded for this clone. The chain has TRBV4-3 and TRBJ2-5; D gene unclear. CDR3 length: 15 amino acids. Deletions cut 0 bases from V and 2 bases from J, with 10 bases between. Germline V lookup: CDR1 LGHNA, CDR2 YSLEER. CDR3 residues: CASSQDRNKQETQYF. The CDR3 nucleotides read TGCGCCAGCAGCCAAGATCGGAACAAACAAGAGACCCAGTACTTC.

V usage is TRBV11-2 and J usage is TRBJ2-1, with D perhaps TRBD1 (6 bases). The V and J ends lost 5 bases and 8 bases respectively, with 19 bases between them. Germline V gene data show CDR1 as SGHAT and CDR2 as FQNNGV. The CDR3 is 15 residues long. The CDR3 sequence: CASSPFLGQIYEQFF. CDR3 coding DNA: TGTGCCAGCAGCCCATTCCTTGGACAGATTTATGAGCAGTTCTTC.

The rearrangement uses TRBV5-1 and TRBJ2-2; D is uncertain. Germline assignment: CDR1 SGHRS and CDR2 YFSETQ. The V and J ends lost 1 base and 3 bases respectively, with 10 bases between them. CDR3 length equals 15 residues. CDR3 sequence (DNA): TGCGCCAGCAGCTTGAATGTCTTGGACACCGGGGAGCTGTTTTTT. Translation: CASSLNVLDTGELFF.

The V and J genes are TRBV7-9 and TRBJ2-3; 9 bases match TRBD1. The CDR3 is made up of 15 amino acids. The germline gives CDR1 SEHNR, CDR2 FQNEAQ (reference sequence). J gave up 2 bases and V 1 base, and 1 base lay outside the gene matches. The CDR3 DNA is TGTGCCAGCAGCTTAGACAGGGGGCACACAGATACGCAGTATTTT. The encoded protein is CASSLDRGHTDTQYF.

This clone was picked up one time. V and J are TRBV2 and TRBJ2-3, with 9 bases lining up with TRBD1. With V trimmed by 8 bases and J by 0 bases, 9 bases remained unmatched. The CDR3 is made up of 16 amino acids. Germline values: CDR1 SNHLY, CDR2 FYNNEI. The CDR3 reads CASEKQGALSTDTQYF. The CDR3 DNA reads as TGTGCCAGCGAGAAACAGGGGGCGCTTAGCACAGATACGCAGTATTTT.

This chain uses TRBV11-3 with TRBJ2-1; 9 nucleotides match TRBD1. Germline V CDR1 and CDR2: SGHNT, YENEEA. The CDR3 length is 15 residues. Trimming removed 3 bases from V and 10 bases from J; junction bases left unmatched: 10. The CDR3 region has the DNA TGTGCCAGCAGCTTGAGGACAGGGGAATCAGGAGAGCAGTTCTTC. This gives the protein CASSLRTGESGEQFF.

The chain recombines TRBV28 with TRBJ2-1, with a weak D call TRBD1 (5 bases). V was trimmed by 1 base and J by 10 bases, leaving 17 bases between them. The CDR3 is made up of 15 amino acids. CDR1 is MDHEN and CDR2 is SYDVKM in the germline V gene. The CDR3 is CASSLSAGRWREQFF. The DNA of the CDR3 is TGTGCCAGCAGTTTATCGGCAGGGCGGTGGCGGGAGCAGTTCTTC. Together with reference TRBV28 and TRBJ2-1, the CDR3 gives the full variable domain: DVKVTQSSRYLVKRTGEKVFLECVQDMDHENMFWYRQDPGLGLRLIYFSYDVKMKEKGDIPEGYSVSREKKERFSLILESASTNQTSMYLCASSLSAGRWREQFFGPGTRLTVL.

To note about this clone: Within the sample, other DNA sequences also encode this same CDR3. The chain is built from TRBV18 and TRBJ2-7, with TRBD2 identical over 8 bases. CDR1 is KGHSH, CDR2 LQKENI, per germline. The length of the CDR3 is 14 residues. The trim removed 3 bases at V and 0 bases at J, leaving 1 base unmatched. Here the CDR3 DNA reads TGTGCCAGCTCACCGGGACTAGTCTCCTACGAGCAGTACTTC. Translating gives CASSPGLVSYEQYF.